Below, 13 T cell receptor beta chains from the same sample are listed, as sequenced in a study of cytotoxic CD8 clonotypes in ibrutinib-treated CLL. The method was immunoSEQ multiplex PCR; TCRdb's version includes in-frame clones alone and lacks a portion of them. The table lists hundreds of thousands of clones, roughly two thirds of them singletons. The sample here was PBMCs, taken after 36 months of ibrutinib treatment. Receptor source: a human donor with chronic lymphocytic leukemia.

The table lists this clone with a few counts. V is TRBV4-1 and J is TRBJ1-5; D uncertain. Germline values: CDR1 MGHRA, CDR2 YSYEKL. Trimming cost V 2 bases and J 1 base, with 3 bases left between them. The CDR3 length is 13 residues. CDR3 in amino acids: CASSQSSNQPQHF. Here the CDR3 DNA reads TGCGCCAGCAGCCAATCCAGCAATCAGCCCCAGCATTTT.

The V call is TRBV4-3, the J call TRBJ2-7, with 11 bases identical to TRBD2. The CDR3 loop spans 16 amino acids. Germline assignment: CDR1 LGHNA and CDR2 YSLEER. V was pared by 1 base and J by 5 bases, with 7 bases of the junction left unmatched. The CDR3 region has the DNA TGCGCCAGCAGCCAAGGCCTAGCGGGAGGAAGCCACGAGCAGTACTTC. Its protein is CASSQGLAGGSHEQYF.

The chain joins TRBV5-6 to TRBJ2-3; no clear D. This CDR3 region has 11 residues. Trimming removed 4 bases from V and 9 bases from J, with 9 bases in between. Looked up from germline, CDR1 is SGHDT and CDR2 is YYEEEE. The CDR3 reads CASSRDKTQYF. DNA for the CDR3: TGTGCCAGCAGCCGAGACAAGACGCAGTATTTT.

The chain combines TRBV18 with TRBJ2-6; 8 bases map to TRBD2. CDR3 length: 19 amino acids. Per germline, CDR1 KGHSH and CDR2 LQKENI. The V and J ends lost 0 bases and 0 bases, in that order; junction bases with no gene match: 7. The CDR3 DNA follows: TGTGCCAGCTCACCACCGGGACTAGAAACAGGCTCTGGGGCCAACGTCCTGACTTTC. Translating it yields CASSPPGLETGSGANVLTF.

The chain employs TRBV7-2 and TRBJ2-7, with TRBD2 matching 8 bases. Germline V gene data show CDR1 as SGHTA and CDR2 as FQGNSA. The length of the CDR3 is 15 residues. V lost 5 bases and J lost 4; bases outside the gene matches: 10. CDR3 nucleotide sequence: TGTGCCAGCAGCGTGACGAGCGGGGGAATTTACGAGCAGTACTTC. Its translation is CASSVTSGGIYEQYF. Full variable domain (remainder filled in from reference TRBV7-2 and TRBJ2-7): GAGVSQSPSNKVTEKGKDVELRCDPISGHTALYWYRQSLGQGLEFLIYFQGNSAPDKSGLPSDRFSAERTGGSVSTLTIQRTQQEDSAVYLCASSVTSGGIYEQYFGPGTRLTVT.

A few counts support this clone. The chain is built from TRBV27 and TRBJ2-5; 7 bases map to TRBD2. The CDR3 runs 13 residues. CDR1 MNHEY and CDR2 SMNVEV come from the germline V gene (reference sequence). V trimming: 6 bases; J trimming: 1 base; junction bases outside the gene matches: 2. The CDR3 region is CASRRGIQETQYF. CDR3 sequence (DNA): TGTGCCAGCAGGCGGGGGATCCAAGAGACCCAGTACTTC.

This chain's CDR3 is CASSIALTGRWTEAFF. The CDR3, as DNA: TGTGCCAGTAGTATAGCCCTAACAGGGAGGTGGACTGAAGCTTTCTTT. V gene TRBV19 combines with J gene TRBJ1-1; possible D gene TRBD1, 6 bases. Trimming removed 1 base at V and 5 bases at J, with 17 bases between. Germline V gene data show CDR1 as LNHDA and CDR2 as SQIVND (reference sequence). This CDR3 comprises 16 residues.

The CDR3 DNA reads as TGTGCCAGTAGTATGCGGACGTTCATGAACACTGAAGCTTTCTTT. Amino acid sequence: CASSMRTFMNTEAFF. The J gene is TRBJ1-1, the V gene TRBV19, with D hard to call. The germline V and J ends were trimmed by 3 bases and 0 bases, with 11 bases remaining between them. The CDR3 has 15 residues. The V gene's germline CDR1 is LNHDA and CDR2 SQIVND (reference sequence). Supplemented by reference TRBV19 and TRBJ1-1, the full variable domain reads DGGITQSPKYLFRKEGQNVTLSCEQNLNHDAMYWYRQDPGQGLRLIYYSQIVNDFQKGDIAEGYSVSREKKESFPLTVTSAQKNPTAFYLCASSMRTFMNTEAFFGQGTRLTVV.

The chain recombines TRBV6-5 with TRBJ2-7, with 10 bases lining up with TRBD2. The germline CDR1 and CDR2 sequences are MNHEY and SVGAGI. V shed 8 bases, J shed 5 bases, and the junction held 9 bases outside the gene matches. The CDR3 spans 14 residues. CDR3 in DNA: TGTGCCAGCGGAGAAGCGGGAGGGTCCCACGAGCAGTACTTC. Its translation: CASGEAGGSHEQYF.

The CDR3 DNA is TGTGCCATCCAAAAGGGGGGCAATGAGCAGTTCTTC. Amino acids: CAIQKGGNEQFF. This sequence joins TRBV10-3 and TRBJ2-1; D tentatively fits TRBD1 or TRBD2 (6 bases each). The CDR3 extends over 12 amino acids. Germline-derived CDR1 and CDR2 are ENHRY and SYGVKD. Trimming shortened V by 8 bases and J by 6 bases, and 11 bases separated the two germline ends.

The chain is built from TRBV6-1 and TRBJ1-6; TRBD1 matches at 10 bases. The CDR3 totals 14 residues. The junction had 3 bases not matched to a gene; V was cut back by 8 bases and J by 5 bases. The germline gives CDR1 MNHNS, CDR2 SASEGT. CDR3 nucleotide sequence: TGTGCCAGCCGGGGGACAGGGGATAATTCACCCCTCCACTTT. Its protein is CASRGTGDNSPLHF.

This clone appeared a few times. The V call is TRBV5-4, the J call TRBJ2-3, with 8 positions matching TRBD2. CDR1 is SGHNT, CDR2 YYREEE, per germline (reference sequence). This CDR3 is 16 amino acids long. The J segment lost 5 bases and the V segment lost 0 bases, leaving 8 bases of the junction unmatched. The CDR3 is CASSLEGGSGRDTQYF. The CDR3 nucleotides read TGTGCCAGCAGCTTGGAAGGCGGGAGCGGGAGAGATACGCAGTATTTT.

The chain recombines TRBV6-6 with TRBJ2-7, with no clear D. Germline CDR1 reads MNHNY; CDR2 reads SVGAGI (reference sequence). V lost 6 bases to trimming and J lost 6 bases, with 21 bases between them. The CDR3 has 15 residues. CDR3 region: CASSPRRPARSEQYF. As DNA, the CDR3 is TGTGCCAGCAGCCCACGCCGGCCCGCCCGCAGCGAGCAGTACTTC.